One sample yielded the 3 T cell receptor beta chains listed below, sequenced in a study of T-cell reconstitution after alpha-beta-depleted transplantation in children. Preparation of the TCRbeta library involved a method that used unique molecular identifiers. TCRdb reprocessed the PCR reads via MiXCR and lists one record per CDR3 protein. Among about 420,000 distinct CDR3 sequences, 15% to 20% were seen once, and the ten largest hold 25% to 35%. This material consisted of PBMCs, mostly from graft donor cells, taken 360 days after TCRalphabeta/CD19-depleted stem cell transplant. The receptors here all came from a boy less than two years old who had a stem cell transplant for Wiskott-Aldrich syndrome, so the T cells may come from the graft donor.

This clonotype was recorded a few times. V gene TRBV20-1 combines with J gene TRBJ1-2; possible D gene TRBD1, 6 bases. CDR3 length: 14 residues. Trimming took 2 bases from V and 0 from J, leaving 10 bases between them. From germline, CDR1 is DFQATT and CDR2 SNEGSKA (reference sequence). CDR3 amino acids: CSARRGTSNYGYTF. DNA for the CDR3: TGCAGTGCTAGAAGGGGGACGTCTAACTATGGCTACACCTTC.

The V gene is TRBV27, the J gene TRBJ2-1; D unresolved. Per germline, CDR1 MNHEY and CDR2 SMNVEV (reference sequence). Trimming shortened V by 5 bases and J by 0 bases, and 17 bases separated the two germline ends. This CDR3 has 17 residues. The CDR3: CASSARGRMSSYNEQFF. The DNA for the CDR3 is TGTGCCAGCAGTGCCCGAGGACGCATGAGCTCCTACAATGAGCAGTTCTTC.

The J gene is TRBJ2-7, the V gene TRBV4-1; 8 positions match TRBD1. The CDR3 consists of 15 residues. V gave up 4 bases and J gave up 2 bases; unmatched junction bases: 7. Germline loops: CDR1 MGHRA, CDR2 YSYEKL. CDR3 in amino acids: CASSLRTGSPYEQYF. The CDR3 region has the DNA TGCGCCAGCAGCCTCAGGACAGGGAGCCCCTACGAGCAGTACTTC.